These 13 T cell receptor beta chains were all obtained from the same sample, sequenced in a study of radiation and T cells in renal cell carcinoma. Method: immunoSEQ multiplex PCR; TCRdb's copy keeps in-frame clones and lacks some. In the table there are about 150,000 clones, roughly 86% of which are singletons. Regarding time point: blood 2 weeks post-SBRT. Documented treatment: 15 Gy SBRT to primary tumor, nephrectomy 4 weeks later. Material: blood, obtained from a patient whose treatment included radiotherapy and nephrectomy. Receptors originate from a woman in her forties or fifties with renal cell carcinoma.

The J gene is TRBJ1-1, the V gene TRBV25-1, with unresolved D. The CDR3 extends over 14 amino acids. Trimming took off 1 base at V and 3 bases at J, with 9 bases between the two ends. Germline CDR1 and CDR2: MGHDK and SYGVNS. The CDR3 nucleotides are TGTGCCAGCAGTGAATTCGGGGTCCACACTGAAGCTTTCTTT. Protein sequence: CASSEFGVHTEAFF.

V usage is TRBV5-4 and J usage is TRBJ2-3; TRBD1 aligns across 7 bases. V dropped 0 bases and J dropped 1; count of bases not matched to a gene: 2. In germline, CDR1 is SGHNT, CDR2 YYREEE (reference sequence). The CDR3 spans 15 residues. CDR3 nucleotides: TGTGCCAGCAGCTTGGCCGGACAGGGCACAGATACGCAGTATTTT. Residues: CASSLAGQGTDTQYF.

V and J are TRBV5-4 and TRBJ2-5, with 10 nucleotides matching TRBD2. V was clipped by 4 bases and J by 4 bases; unmatched bases: 13. Germline CDR1 SGHNT, CDR2 YYREEE (reference sequence). The CDR3 totals 17 residues. The CDR3 DNA follows: TGTGCCAGCAGCCGGGCTAGCGGGGGACTTGGAGGAGAGACCCAGTACTTC. Protein sequence: CASSRASGGLGGETQYF. The whole variable domain, filled in from reference TRBV5-4 and TRBJ2-5, reads ETGVTQSPTHLIKTRGQQVTLRCSSQSGHNTVSWYQQALGQGPQFIFQYYREEENGRGNFPPRFSGLQFPNYSSELNVNALELDDSALYLCASSRASGGLGGETQYFGPGTRLLVL.

The V and J genes are TRBV4-1 and TRBJ2-2; 8 nucleotides match TRBD1. V shed 4 bases, J shed 8 bases, and the junction held 18 bases outside the gene matches. The germline V gene has CDR1 MGHRA and CDR2 YSYEKL. CDR3 size: 18 residues. The CDR3 sequence is CASSPFSGTGDFPGELFF. The CDR3 DNA sequence: TGCGCCAGCAGCCCTTTTTCCGGGACAGGTGATTTCCCTGGGGAGCTGTTTTTT.

This sequence joins TRBV6-1 and TRBJ2-5; no definite D call. The CDR3 spans 12 residues. Germline-derived CDR1 and CDR2 are MNHNS and SASEGT. Trimming pared 7 bases from V and 5 bases from J, leaving 11 bases between. CDR3 in amino acids: CASTVRRETQYF. The CDR3, as DNA: TGTGCCAGCACGGTGCGTCGCGAGACCCAGTACTTC.

The chain couples TRBV9 to TRBJ2-3; D not certain. The CDR3 consists of 14 residues. V shed 3 bases and J shed 10 bases, with 18 bases lying between them. Germline values: CDR1 SGDLS, CDR2 YYNGEE. This CDR3 reads CASSEIQTPRPQYF. Here the CDR3 DNA reads TGTGCCAGCAGCGAAATCCAGACCCCCAGGCCGCAGTATTTT.

This clone came up once. The V and J genes are TRBV10-3 and TRBJ2-1, with TRBD2 identical over 14 bases. CDR1 is ENHRY and CDR2 is SYGVKD in the germline V gene. The CDR3 contains 17 residues. Trimming took 0 bases from V and 7 from J; bases not matched to a gene: 5. The CDR3 nucleotides read TGTGCCATCAGTGAGTCGATAGGGACTAGCGGGGGTAATGAGCAGTTCTTC. It specifies CAISESIGTSGGNEQFF.

This clone was detected only once. The CDR3 nucleotides are TGTGCCAGCTCACCACGTCTTGAGGGGGCCGGTGAAAAACTGTTTTTT. Protein product: CASSPRLEGAGEKLFF. The rearrangement links TRBV18 to TRBJ1-4, with 7 bases aligning to TRBD1. CDR3 size: 16 residues. Germline CDR1 and CDR2: KGHSH and LQKENI. Losses at the gene ends were 1 base for V and 7 bases for J; bases not matched to a gene: 9.

This clone was counted once. V and J are TRBV2 and TRBJ2-5; 16 positions agree with TRBD2. Germline CDR1 and CDR2: SNHLY and FYNNEI. The V and J ends lost 5 bases and 3 bases, in that order; junction bases with no gene match: 6. The CDR3 extends over 17 amino acids. CDR3 in amino acids: CASSLGLAGGNEETQYF. In DNA, the CDR3 is TGTGCCAGCAGTTTGGGACTAGCGGGGGGGAATGAAGAGACCCAGTACTTC.

The chain links TRBV13 to TRBJ2-7; D may be TRBD2 (6 bases). Germline V lookup: CDR1 PRHDT, CDR2 FYEKMQ (reference sequence). V was cut by 2 bases and J by 0 bases, with 11 bases left in between. The CDR3 has 15 amino acids. The CDR3 DNA reads TGTGCCAGCAGCTTAAGGGGAGGTCTCTCCTACGAGCAGTACTTC. It translates to CASSLRGGLSYEQYF.

This rearrangement joins TRBV7-2 to TRBJ2-7; TRBD2 matches 9 bases. CDR3 size: 16 residues. V lost 4 bases and J lost 2; bases outside the gene matches: 9. In germline, CDR1 is SGHTA, CDR2 FQGNSA. The CDR3 loop is CASSSISGGPPYEQYF. Here the CDR3 DNA reads TGTGCCAGCAGCTCAATCAGCGGGGGGCCTCCCTACGAGCAGTACTTC.

The chain couples TRBV6-1 to TRBJ2-5; D is perhaps TRBD2 (5 bases). The CDR3 has 13 residues. Germline CDR1 reads MNHNS; CDR2 reads SASEGT. V was cut by 0 bases and J by 10 bases, with 12 bases left in between. The CDR3 bases are TGTGCCAGCAGTGAAGCGCGGATCGGGGACCAGTACTTC. Its translation: CASSEARIGDQYF.

The rearrangement links TRBV19 to TRBJ1-5; TRBD1 matches at 10 bases. The V gene end was trimmed by 3 bases and the J gene end by 6 bases; junction bases not matched to a gene: 5. Per germline, CDR1 LNHDA and CDR2 SQIVND (reference sequence). The CDR3 is 15 residues long. The CDR3 reads CASSMWGQGIQPQHF. The DNA of the CDR3 is TGTGCCAGTAGTATGTGGGGACAGGGGATTCAGCCCCAGCATTTT.